This T cell receptor beta chain is drawn from a study of read filtering for tumor transcriptome and immune sequencing. Study context: TCR-mapped reads were about 3.5 to 11 million with IR-seq versus about 80 to 1273 with RNA-seq. Study-level findings and limits: Compared with RNA-seq, IR-seq gave much higher clonotype depth and reliability. IR-seq and RNA-seq agreed better without single-read clonotypes.

This clonotype was observed many times. Its specificity is unknown. The library was built from roughly 400 ng RNA with molecular barcoded adaptors for alpha/delta and beta/gamma chains. In TCRdb, the reads were re-called with MiXCR into one record per CDR3 protein. The sample comprises approximately 20,000 distinct CDR3 sequences, 22% of which are singletons, and 20% to 30% rests with the top ten. Trimming took 0 bases from V and 9 from J; bases not matched to a gene: 8. Looked up from germline, CDR1 is DFQATT and CDR2 is SNEGSKA (reference sequence). This CDR3 is 16 amino acids long. What was sequenced was a population of CD138-negative cells sorted from bone marrow. This clonotype was obtained from a donor older than 35 with multiple myeloma. The gene calls are TRBV20-1 and TRBJ2-1; TRBD2 agrees at 13 bases. The CDR3 protein is CSARELWTSGRGEQFF. CDR3 nucleotide sequence: TGCAGTGCTAGAGAACTATGGACTAGCGGGAGAGGTGAGCAGTTCTTC.